This is a list of T cell receptor beta chains from one sample in a study of blood T cells in healthy people across ages. TCRdb processed the 5' RACE reads anew with MiXCR; each CDR3 protein has one entry. This sample has approximately 1,100,000 distinct CDR3 sequences, with around 43% found just once. The sequencing input was blood. The receptors come from a woman aged 55-69 years in good health. Both conserved end residues are part of each CDR3. A D gene is named only where the DNA matches it firmly. Only part of the rows carry a size: once, few, many, or a class if the clone is expanded.

v_gene	abundance	d_gene	j_gene	CDR3aa	CDR3nt
TRBV7-9	-	-	TRBJ2-7	CASSLLRDEQYF	TGTGCCAGCAGCTTACTCCGAGACGAGCAGTACTTC
TRBV29-1	-	-	TRBJ2-7	CSVEDPKRNEQYF	TGCAGCGTTGAAGATCCCAAACGCAATGAGCAGTACTTC
TRBV29-1	-	-	TRBJ1-4	CSVVEDWLGEKLFF	TGCAGCGTTGTCGAGGATTGGTTAGGAGAAAAACTGTTTTTT
TRBV6-5	few	-	TRBJ2-7	CASSYSVGLSYEQYF	TGTGCCAGCAGTTACTCGGTAGGTCTCTCCTACGAGCAGTACTTC
TRBV3-1	-	-	TRBJ2-1	CASSPRPQQQETQFF	TGTGCCAGCAGCCCCCGACCGCAACAACAAGAGACCCAGTTCTTC
TRBV27	-	TRBD2	TRBJ2-4	CASSLWGGNIQYF	TGTGCCAGCAGTTTATGGGGGGGAAACATTCAGTACTTC
TRBV12-3/TRBV12-4	few	TRBD2	TRBJ2-5	CASSLLSGSRLGETQYF	TGTGCCAGCAGCCTACTTAGCGGGAGTAGGTTGGGGGAGACCCAGTACTTC
TRBV3-1	-	-	TRBJ2-7	CASSQSRANQLYEQYF	TGTGCCAGCAGCCAATCTCGAGCAAATCAGCTATACGAGCAGTACTTC
TRBV6-5	-	-	TRBJ2-1	CAGRLGIYNEQFF	TGTGCCGGCCGCTTGGGGATCTACAATGAGCAGTTCTTC
TRBV6-2/TRBV6-3	-	TRBD1	TRBJ2-7	CASSGDRSPSYEQYF	TGTGCCAGCAGCGGGGACAGGTCGCCCTCCTACGAGCAGTACTTC
TRBV5-1	few	-	TRBJ2-3	CASSPVRDSRTDTQYF	TGCGCCAGCAGCCCTGTCCGGGACTCCCGCACAGATACGCAGTATTTT